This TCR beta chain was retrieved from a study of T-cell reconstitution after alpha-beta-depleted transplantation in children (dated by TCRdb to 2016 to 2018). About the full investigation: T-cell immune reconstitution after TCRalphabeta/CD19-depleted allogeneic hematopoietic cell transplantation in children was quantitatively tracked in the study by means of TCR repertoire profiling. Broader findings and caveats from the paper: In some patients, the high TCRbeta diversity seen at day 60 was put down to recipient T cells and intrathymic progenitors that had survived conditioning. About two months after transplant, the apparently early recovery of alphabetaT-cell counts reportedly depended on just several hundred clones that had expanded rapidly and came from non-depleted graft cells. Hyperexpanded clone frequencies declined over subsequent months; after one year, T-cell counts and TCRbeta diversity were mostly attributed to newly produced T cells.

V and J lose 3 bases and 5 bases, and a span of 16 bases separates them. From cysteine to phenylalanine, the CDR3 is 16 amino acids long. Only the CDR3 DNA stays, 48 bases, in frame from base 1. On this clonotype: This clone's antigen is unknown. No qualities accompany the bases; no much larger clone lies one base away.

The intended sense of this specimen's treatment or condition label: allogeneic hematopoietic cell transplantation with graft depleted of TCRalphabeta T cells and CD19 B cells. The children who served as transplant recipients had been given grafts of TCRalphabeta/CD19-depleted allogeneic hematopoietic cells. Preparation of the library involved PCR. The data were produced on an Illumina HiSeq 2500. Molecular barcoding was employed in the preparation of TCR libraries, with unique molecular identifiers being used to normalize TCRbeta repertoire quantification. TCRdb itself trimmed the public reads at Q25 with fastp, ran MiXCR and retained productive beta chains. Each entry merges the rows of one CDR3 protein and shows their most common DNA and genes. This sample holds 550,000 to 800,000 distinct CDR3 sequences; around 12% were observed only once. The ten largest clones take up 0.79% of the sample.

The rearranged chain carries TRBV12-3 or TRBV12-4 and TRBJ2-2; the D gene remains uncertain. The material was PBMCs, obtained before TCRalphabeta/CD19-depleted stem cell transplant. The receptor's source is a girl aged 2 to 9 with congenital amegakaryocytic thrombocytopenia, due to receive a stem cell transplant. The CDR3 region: CASSFERLDSTGELFF. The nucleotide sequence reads TGTGCCAGCAGTTTTGAACGCCTAGATTCAACCGGGGAGCTGTTTTTT.